This passage covers 24 T cell receptor beta chains from one sample sequenced in a study of blood T cells in healthy people across ages (dated by TCRdb to between 2014 and 2016). Library creation used 5' RACE. Sequenced on an Illumina HiSeq 2500. A second roughly 6 to 11 cycle PCR used a sample-barcoded 5' primer and a J-beta primer mix. TCRdb took the public reads, trimmed them with fastp at Q25, ran MiXCR for clone calling and kept in-frame beta chains. Records with the same CDR3 protein are collapsed into one entry carrying the most frequent genes and DNA. The sample table contains 1.5 million to 2 million distinct CDR3 sequences; only one count was recorded for 30% to 35% of them. The top ten clonotypes cover about 11% of the sample. The sample was blood. The receptor source for this set is a woman aged 25 to 39 in good health.

CDR3 nucleotide sequence: TGTGCCACCAGCCCCCCATCGGATGAGCAGTTCTTC. Residues: CATSPPSDEQFF. The chain couples TRBV15 to TRBJ2-1; D call uncertain. This CDR3 is 12 amino acids long. From germline, CDR1 is LNHNV and CDR2 YYDKDF (reference sequence). The V gene lost 5 bases and the J gene lost 8 bases, with 10 bases spanning the gap.

The chain combines TRBV4-1 with TRBJ1-5, with D possibly matching TRBD1 (6 bases). The CDR3 totals 14 residues. Between the trimmed V and J ends, which lost 2 bases and 13 bases, there was a span of 18 bases. Germline CDR1 reads MGHRA; CDR2 reads YSYEKL. The CDR3 DNA follows: TGCGCCAGCAGCCAATCCGACCCGGGGGCTCCACAGCATTTT. Its protein product is CASSQSDPGAPQHF.

Ten or more counts support this clonotype. The V and J genes are TRBV29-1 and TRBJ2-1; a weak D match, TRBD1 (6 bases). Deletions cut 5 bases from V and 5 bases from J, with 13 bases between. The germline gives CDR1 SQVTM, CDR2 ANQGSEA. CDR3 length: 13 residues. This chain's CDR3 is CSVTYRADNEQFF. The CDR3 DNA reads TGCAGCGTTACTTACAGGGCGGACAATGAGCAGTTCTTC.

This clonotype was seen just once. The rearrangement links TRBV9 to TRBJ2-7, with 11 bases that match TRBD2. The J call is in doubt because the DNA end fits TRBJ2-5 better. The CDR3 length is 18 residues. From germline, CDR1 is SGDLS and CDR2 YYNGEE. CDR3 DNA sequence: TGTGCCAGCAGCGTAGATCCTAGCGGGGGGCGGCGAATGGAGACCCAGTACTTC. It specifies CASSVDPSGGRRMETQYF.

V and J are TRBV6-5 and TRBJ1-2, with a tentative D call TRBD1 (6 bases). Deletions cut 2 bases from V and 8 bases from J, with 9 bases between. This CDR3 comprises 12 residues. In germline, CDR1 is MNHEY, CDR2 SVGAGI. As DNA, the CDR3 is TGTGCCAGCAGTTACGCGACAGGCGGCTACACCTTC. As protein: CASSYATGGYTF.

The J gene is TRBJ2-3, the V gene TRBV3-1; tentatively, D is TRBD1 (5 bases). The V end was cut by 0 bases, the J end by 5 bases, with 12 bases between. CDR1 and CDR2 (germline): LGHDT, YNNKEL (reference sequence). The CDR3 sequence is 15 residues long. The CDR3 bases are TGTGCCAGCAGCCAAGAAGGGGCAGGGATAGATACGCAGTATTTT. Translation gives CASSQEGAGIDTQYF.

This clonotype was counted a few times. The chain links TRBV5-1 to TRBJ2-1; D may match TRBD1 or TRBD2 (5 bases each). The CDR3 contains 16 residues. The V end was cut by 4 bases, the J end by 9 bases, with 23 bases between. Germline CDR1 SGHRS, CDR2 YFSETQ. CDR3 sequence reads: CASSDDPGRVSLEQFF. Here the CDR3 DNA reads TGCGCCAGCAGCGACGATCCGGGACGGGTAAGCCTTGAGCAGTTCTTC.

The chain carries TRBV6-1 and TRBJ2-3; 7 nucleotides line up with TRBD2. The V segment lost 6 bases and the J segment 6 bases; nucleotides outside the gene matches: 12. The CDR3 has 15 residues. From germline, CDR1 is MNHNS and CDR2 SASEGT. CDR3 loop: CASRNRPSGMDTQYF. CDR3 in DNA: TGTGCCAGCAGGAACCGGCCAAGCGGGATGGATACGCAGTATTTT.

V gene TRBV5-1 combines with J gene TRBJ2-4; perhaps TRBD1 as D (6 bases). CDR1 and CDR2 (germline): SGHRS, YFSETQ. The V end lost 3 bases, the J end lost 3 bases, and 19 bases lay between the germline ends. The CDR3 runs to 17 residues. Here the CDR3 reads CASSWGPEQGDKNIQYF. DNA for the CDR3: TGCGCCAGCAGCTGGGGGCCGGAACAGGGTGACAAAAACATTCAGTACTTC.

The sample holds one count of this clonotype. The CDR3 nucleotides read TGTGCCTCTTCACGGGGCGGGATTAAGCACGAGCAGTACTTC. Protein sequence: CASSRGGIKHEQYF. This chain joins TRBV6-2 or TRBV6-3 and TRBJ2-5; D may be TRBD2 (6 bases). The end of the DNA fits TRBJ2-7 better, so the J call may be wrong. The CDR3 runs 14 residues. Germline loops: CDR1 MNHEY, CDR2 SVGEGT.

This chain joins TRBV7-9 and TRBJ1-2; D is possibly TRBD1 (6 bases). Looked up from germline, CDR1 is SEHNR and CDR2 is FQNEAQ (reference sequence). This CDR3 is built from 14 residues. Between the trimmed V and J ends, which lost 3 bases and 2 bases, there was a span of 10 bases. CDR3 amino acids: CASSFPGENYGYTF. In DNA, the CDR3 is TGTGCCAGCAGCTTCCCAGGGGAAAACTATGGCTACACCTTC.

The chain links TRBV19 to TRBJ2-1; D ambiguous. CDR1 LNHDA and CDR2 SQIVND come from the germline V gene (reference sequence). The length of the CDR3 is 16 residues. Trimming took off 4 bases at V and 2 bases at J, with 15 bases between the two ends. DNA for the CDR3: TGTGCCAGTAGTACTCCTGGCTCTGGAGCCTACAATGAGCAGTTCTTC. The encoded protein is CASSTPGSGAYNEQFF.

This clonotype was seen more than once but under ten times. At one boundary the junction diverges from the germline segment, which might be a read error. This chain uses TRBV29-1 with TRBJ1-1; D uncertain. In germline, CDR1 is SQVTM, CDR2 ANQGSEA. CDR3 size: 13 residues. This CDR3 is CSVMSEVNTVAFF. CDR3 nucleotides: TGCAGCGTCATGAGTGAAGTGAACACTGTAGCTTTCTTT.

In DNA, the CDR3 is TGTGCCAGCAGTGGGACGGTCTTATCCTACGAGCAGTACTTC. This gives the protein CASSGTVLSYEQYF. This chain links TRBV2 with TRBJ2-7; D ambiguous. Trimming stripped 4 bases from V and 1 base from J, with 11 bases between. Germline V gene data show CDR1 as SNHLY and CDR2 as FYNNEI. CDR3 size: 14 residues.

The rearrangement joins TRBV7-2 to TRBJ1-4; D gene uncertain. This CDR3 comprises 12 residues. The V and J ends lost 1 base and 7 bases respectively, with 4 bases between them. The germline gives CDR1 SGHTA, CDR2 FQGNSA. The chain's CDR3 is CASSLGPEKLFF. The CDR3 coding sequence is TGTGCCAGCAGCTTAGGTCCTGAAAAACTGTTTTTT. Based on the CDR3 plus reference TRBV7-2 and TRBJ1-4, the full variable domain is GAGVSQSPSNKVTEKGKDVELRCDPISGHTALYWYRQSLGQGLEFLIYFQGNSAPDKSGLPSDRFSAERTGGSVSTLTIQRTQQEDSAVYLCASSLGPEKLFFGSGTQLSVL.

The chain carries TRBV12-3 or TRBV12-4 and TRBJ2-6, with D unclear. Trimming removed 5 bases from V and 4 bases from J, with 15 bases in between. The length of the CDR3 is 16 residues. The CDR3 nucleotides read TGTGCCAGCAGTCCCCTCCCCCTTGCAGGGGCCAACGTCCTGACTTTC. Encoded protein: CASSPLPLAGANVLTF.

J is TRBJ2-1 and V is TRBV20-1, with D possibly being TRBD2 (6 bases). V lost 5 bases to trimming and J lost 3 bases, with 20 bases between them. From germline, CDR1 is DFQATT and CDR2 SNEGSKA (reference sequence). The CDR3 spans 16 residues. The CDR3 here is CSASPFGGELYNEQFF. The CDR3 DNA sequence: TGCAGTGCTTCTCCTTTTGGCGGGGAGCTCTACAATGAGCAGTTCTTC.

In this sample, this clonotype turned up many times. This chain joins TRBV11-2 and TRBJ2-5; TRBD2 aligns across 7 bases. The germline CDR1 and CDR2 sequences are SGHAT and FQNNGV. CDR3 size: 15 residues. After removal of 4 bases from V and 7 bases from J, the junction contained 12 bases not matched to a gene. CDR3 region: CASSSRWDYLTTQYF. As DNA, the CDR3 is TGTGCCAGCAGCTCGAGGTGGGACTACCTAACGACCCAGTACTTC. The variable domain in full, with the rest retrieved from reference TRBV11-2 and TRBJ2-5, is EAGVAQSPRYKIIEKRQSVAFWCNPISGHATLYWYQQILGQGPKLLIQFQNNGVVDDSQLPKDRFSAERLKGVDSTLKIQPAKLEDSAVYLCASSSRWDYLTTQYFGPGTRLLVL.

At least ten counts were recorded for this clonotype. This rearrangement joins TRBV6-6 to TRBJ2-7; D possibly corresponds to TRBD1 (6 bases). Trimming removed 2 bases from V and 3 bases from J, with 11 bases in between. This CDR3 comprises 14 residues. Germline V CDR1 and CDR2: MNHNY, SVGAGI (reference sequence). The CDR3 is CASSYAGAGYEQYF. The DNA of the CDR3 is TGTGCCAGCAGTTACGCAGGGGCGGGCTACGAGCAGTACTTC.

The rearrangement uses TRBV9 and TRBJ2-3; tentatively, D is TRBD1 or TRBD2 (6 bases each). Germline V gene lookup returns CDR1 SGDLS and CDR2 YYNGEE. There are 16 residues in the CDR3. Trimming took 3 bases from V and 4 from J, leaving 18 bases between them. The DNA for the CDR3 is TGTGCCAGCAGCGGTCTGGGAGCGGAGGGGGCAGATACGCAGTATTTT. Amino acid sequence: CASSGLGAEGADTQYF.

The gene calls are TRBV28 and TRBJ1-6; no clear D. The CDR3 has 16 residues. The germline gives CDR1 MDHEN, CDR2 SYDVKM. Trimming cost V 3 bases and J 12 bases, with 21 bases left between them. DNA of the CDR3: TGTGCCAGCAGTTTTTTAACGGTTCCAAGAGGAGGACCCCTCCACTTT. As protein: CASSFLTVPRGGPLHF.

The chain combines TRBV10-3 with TRBJ2-7; 13 bases match TRBD2. The CDR3 totals 15 residues. The V gene end was trimmed by 8 bases and the J gene end by 3 bases; junction bases not matched to a gene: 7. CDR1 is ENHRY and CDR2 is SYGVKD in the germline V gene. The CDR3 sequence is CAIGGGLAGIYEQYF. The CDR3 bases are TGTGCCATCGGTGGGGGACTAGCGGGGATCTACGAGCAGTACTTC.

This clonotype was recorded a few times. The rearrangement joins TRBV28 to TRBJ2-7; D gene unclear. V lost 3 bases and J 1 base, leaving 7 bases between the germline ends. The CDR3 is made up of 13 amino acids. The germline gives CDR1 MDHEN, CDR2 SYDVKM. CDR3 nucleotides: TGTGCCAGCAGTTTCCCAGTTTCCTACGAGCAGTACTTC. It codes for CASSFPVSYEQYF. The full variable domain, its missing parts supplied by reference TRBV28 and TRBJ2-7, is DVKVTQSSRYLVKRTGEKVFLECVQDMDHENMFWYRQDPGLGLRLIYFSYDVKMKEKGDIPEGYSVSREKKERFSLILESASTNQTSMYLCASSFPVSYEQYFGPGTRLTVT.

This chain connects TRBV20-1 to TRBJ2-1; D is undetermined. The CDR3 is made up of 16 amino acids. The V gene lost 1 base and the J gene lost 7 bases, with 20 bases spanning the gap. From germline, CDR1 is DFQATT and CDR2 SNEGSKA (reference sequence). The CDR3 reads CSARVAGSNPTNEQFF. DNA of the CDR3: TGCAGTGCTAGAGTGGCCGGTTCCAACCCGACAAATGAGCAGTTCTTC.